A selection of T cell receptor beta chains follows, all from one sample in a study of T-cell reconstitution after alpha-beta-depleted transplantation in children. TCRdb re-called the PCR reads with MiXCR, one entry per CDR3 protein. This sample has 150,000 to 200,000 distinct CDR3 sequences, with approximately 6.8% found just once. The sequencing used PBMCs, collected before TCRalphabeta/CD19-depleted stem cell transplant. These receptors originate from a girl under three years old with combined immunodeficiency, due to receive a stem cell transplant. The CDR3 runs from the conserved cysteine through the conserved F or W. A D gene is named only where the DNA matches it firmly. Size values are once, few and many counts, or a class for expanded clones, and some rows have none.

TRBJ2-3,TRBV7-6,many,-,CASSLEGGLPTDTQYF,TGTGCCAGCAGCTTAGAGGGGGGACTCCCCACAGATACGCAGTATTTT
TRBJ2-7,TRBV5-8,many,TRBD1,CASSLDRGSREQYF,TGTGCCAGCAGCTTGGACAGGGGCTCGCGTGAGCAGTACTTC
TRBJ2-7,TRBV21-1,many,-,CASSKARRPCSYEQYF,TGTGCCAGCAGCAAAGCGCGGAGACCCTGCTCCTACGAGCAGTACTTC
TRBJ2-5,TRBV29-1,-,-,CSVEDPRGAETQYF,TGCAGCGTTGAAGATCCCCGGGGCGCGGAGACCCAGTACTTC
TRBJ2-3,TRBV12-3/TRBV12-4,-,TRBD2,CASSFWLAGGLKSTDTQYF,TGTGCCAGCAGTTTTTGGCTAGCGGGGGGCCTAAAAAGCACAGATACGCAGTATTTT
TRBJ2-7,TRBV4-3,many,-,CASSQEDTFYDEQYF,TGCGCCAGCAGCCAAGAAGACACGTTCTACGACGAGCAGTACTTC
TRBJ2-1,TRBV7-6,many,-,CASSSSTSFPYNEQFF,TGTGCCAGCAGCTCGTCGACTAGTTTCCCCTACAATGAGCAGTTCTTC
TRBJ1-6,TRBV20-1,-,-,CSARNRWVDSPLHF,TGCAGTGCTAGAAATCGTTGGGTTGATTCACCCCTCCACTTT
TRBJ2-7,TRBV20-1,many,-,CSARVGGAPSYEQYF,TGCAGTGCTAGAGTTGGGGGGGCACCAAGCTACGAGCAGTACTTC
TRBJ2-2,TRBV5-1,many,TRBD2,CASTTGTSNTGELFF,TGCGCCAGCACCACCGGGACTAGCAACACCGGGGAGCTGTTTTTT
TRBJ2-7,TRBV12-3/TRBV12-4,many,-,CASSFPLASEQYF,TGTGCCAGCAGTTTCCCCCTAGCCTCCGAGCAGTACTTC
TRBJ2-1,TRBV4-3,-,-,CASSQDSRGILDEQFF,TGCGCCAGCAGCCAAGATTCGAGGGGCATTCTAGATGAGCAGTTCTTC
TRBJ1-1,TRBV29-1,many,-,CSVEGGVGNTEAFF,TGCAGCGTTGAAGGGGGGGTCGGGAACACTGAAGCTTTCTTT
TRBJ2-3,TRBV12-3/TRBV12-4,many,TRBD2,CASTPTSTGGPLNTQYF,TGTGCCAGCACTCCGACCTCGACGGGAGGGCCATTGAATACGCAGTATTTT
TRBJ2-1,TRBV2,many,-,CASKPGASSYNEQFF,TGTGCCAGCAAACCAGGGGCAAGCTCCTACAATGAGCAGTTCTTC
TRBJ1-3,TRBV5-5,few,-,CASSRTSGNTIYF,TGTGCCAGCAGCCGAACCTCTGGAAACACCATATATTTT
TRBJ2-2,TRBV12-3/TRBV12-4,many,-,CASSLFSANTGELFF,TGTGCCAGCAGTTTGTTTAGCGCGAACACCGGGGAGCTGTTTTTT
TRBJ2-7,TRBV28,many,TRBD1,CASSTTGTEYF,TGTGCCAGCAGTACCACCGGGACAGAGTACTTC
TRBJ2-5,TRBV29-1,-,-,CSVVRTGEETQYF,TGCAGCGTTGTCCGGACGGGGGAAGAGACCCAGTACTTC
TRBJ2-7,TRBV7-9,-,-,CASSLSLRDGSYEQYF,TGTGCCAGCAGCTTATCCCTCAGGGACGGCTCCTACGAGCAGTACTTC
TRBJ2-1,TRBV21-1,-,-,CASSKPRALHSYNEQFF,TGTGCCAGCAGCAAACCAAGGGCTCTTCACTCCTACAATGAGCAGTTCTTC
TRBJ2-1,TRBV7-2,-,-,CASSLAPSGEGPYNEQFF,TGTGCCAGCAGCTTAGCCCCCTCGGGAGAGGGGCCTTACAATGAGCAGTTCTTC
TRBJ2-7,TRBV20-1,many,TRBD1,CSASSRTGVNF,TGCAGTGCGAGTTCCCGGACAGGGGTAAACTTC
TRBJ2-1,TRBV7-9,many,-,CASSYTDRFF,TGTGCCAGCAGCTATACTGACCGGTTCTTC
TRBJ2-1,TRBV12-3/TRBV12-4,few,TRBD1,CASRFLAWDRAYNEQFF,TGTGCCAGCAGGTTCCTGGCGTGGGACAGGGCGTACAATGAGCAGTTCTTC
TRBJ2-6,TRBV11-1,few,-,CASSPRDVMLSGANVLTF,TGTGCCAGCAGCCCCCGGGACGTAATGCTCTCTGGGGCCAACGTCCTGACTTTC
TRBJ2-7,TRBV24-1,many,-,CATSEGQTYEQYF,TGTGCCACCAGTGAAGGACAGACCTACGAGCAGTACTTC
TRBJ2-1,TRBV29-1,many,-,CSVGRRYNEQFF,TGCAGCGTTGGCCGGAGGTACAATGAGCAGTTCTTC
TRBJ2-3,TRBV20-1,many,TRBD2,CSASGGFTDTQYF,TGCAGTGCTAGCGGGGGGTTCACAGATACGCAGTATTTT
TRBJ2-4,TRBV15,many,-,CATSGDLELAKNIQYF,TGTGCCACCAGCGGTGACTTGGAGCTAGCCAAAAACATTCAGTACTTC
TRBJ2-7,TRBV2,many,-,CAILEGASLGYEQYF,TGTGCCATTCTAGAAGGGGCTAGTTTGGGGTACGAGCAGTACTTC
TRBJ2-3,TRBV7-9,many,-,CASSLVRGFVDTQYF,TGTGCCAGCAGCTTAGTAAGAGGGTTCGTAGATACGCAGTATTTT
TRBJ2-6,TRBV7-6,-,TRBD1,CASSEQQGAGANVLTF,TGTGCCAGCAGCGAACAACAGGGGGCTGGGGCCAACGTCCTGACTTTC
TRBJ2-7,TRBV11-2,-,-,CASSSPRSSVAGVDLVYEQYF,TGTGCCAGCAGCTCACCTAGATCTAGCGTCGCCGGCGTTGACCTGGTCTACGAGCAGTACTTC
TRBJ2-2,TRBV24-1,many,-,CAASDFRTSTGELFF,TGTGCCGCCAGTGATTTTAGGACCTCCACCGGGGAGCTGTTTTTT
TRBJ1-1,TRBV20-1,many,-,CSARGIQGGGTEAFF,TGCAGTGCTAGGGGCATACAGGGCGGAGGCACTGAAGCTTTCTTT
TRBJ2-6,TRBV4-3,few,TRBD1,CASSQEGTATIPSGANVLTF,TGCGCCAGCAGCCAAGAGGGGACAGCCACTATACCCTCTGGGGCCAACGTCCTGACTTTC
TRBJ2-1,TRBV12-5,few,-,CASGYGRLEQFF,TGTGCTAGTGGTTACGGGCGCTTAGAGCAGTTCTTC
TRBJ2-3,TRBV28,many,-,CASSSALLYTQYF,TGTGCCAGCAGTTCAGCCCTTTTATATACGCAGTATTTT
TRBJ2-1,TRBV12-5,many,TRBD1,CASGSSQDRAYNEQFF,TGTGCTAGTGGTTCCTCGCAGGACAGGGCCTACAATGAGCAGTTCTTC
TRBJ2-7,TRBV4-3,many,TRBD1,CASSRDSRNEQYF,TGCGCCAGCAGCCGGGACAGTAGGAACGAGCAGTACTTC
TRBJ2-5,TRBV5-5,many,-,CASSPMDGKLAQYF,TGTGCCAGCAGCCCAATGGACGGAAAACTGGCCCAGTACTTC
TRBJ2-7,TRBV11-3,many,-,CASSGDRKSSYEQYF,TGTGCCAGCAGCGGGGACCGAAAAAGCTCCTACGAGCAGTACTTC
TRBJ1-2,TRBV20-1,few,-,CSAQEFGSGIYGYTF,TGCAGTGCTCAGGAATTTGGTTCAGGGATCTATGGCTACACCTTC
TRBJ2-1,TRBV11-1,many,TRBD2,CASSKMGLAGGMTYNEQFF,TGTGCCAGCAGCAAAATGGGACTAGCGGGGGGTATGACCTACAATGAGCAGTTCTTC
TRBJ1-2,TRBV29-1,many,-,CSAQRIYGYTF,TGCAGCGCACAGAGAATCTATGGCTACACCTTC